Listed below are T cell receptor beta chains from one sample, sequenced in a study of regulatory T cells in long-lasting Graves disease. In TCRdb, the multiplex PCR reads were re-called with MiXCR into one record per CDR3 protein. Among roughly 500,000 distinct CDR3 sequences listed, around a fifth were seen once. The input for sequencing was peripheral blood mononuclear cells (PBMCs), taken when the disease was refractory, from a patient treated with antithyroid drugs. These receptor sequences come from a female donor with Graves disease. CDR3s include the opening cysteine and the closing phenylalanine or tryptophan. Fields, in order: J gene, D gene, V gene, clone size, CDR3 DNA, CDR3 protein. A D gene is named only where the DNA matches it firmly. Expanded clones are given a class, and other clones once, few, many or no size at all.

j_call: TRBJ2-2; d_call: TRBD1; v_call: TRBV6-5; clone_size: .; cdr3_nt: TGTGCCAGCAGTTACCAGGGGGTCGGGGAGCTGTTTTTT; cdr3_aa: CASSYQGVGELFF
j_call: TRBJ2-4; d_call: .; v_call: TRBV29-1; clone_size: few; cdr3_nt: TGCAGCGTCGGGGCCGCCCAGGGAGCCAAAAACATTCAGTACTTC; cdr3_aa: CSVGAAQGAKNIQYF
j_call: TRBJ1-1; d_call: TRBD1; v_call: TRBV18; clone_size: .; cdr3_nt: TGTGCCAGCTCACCACCGGGACAGGGGAGACCTGAAGCTTTCTTT; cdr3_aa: CASSPPGQGRPEAFF
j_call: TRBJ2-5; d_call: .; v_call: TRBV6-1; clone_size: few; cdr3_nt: TGTGCCAGCAGTGAAGAGCCGGGGCAAGAGACCCAGTACTTC; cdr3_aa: CASSEEPGQETQYF
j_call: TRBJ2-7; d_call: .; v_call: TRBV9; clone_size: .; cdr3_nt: TGTGCCAGCAGCGCATCTGACGGAGCCTACGAGCAGTACTTC; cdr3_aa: CASSASDGAYEQYF
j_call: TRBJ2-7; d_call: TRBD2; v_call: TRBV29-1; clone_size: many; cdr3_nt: TGCAGCGCCGCCGGGACTAGCGGGGGCCCGTACTACGAGCAGTACTTC; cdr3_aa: CSAAGTSGGPYYEQYF
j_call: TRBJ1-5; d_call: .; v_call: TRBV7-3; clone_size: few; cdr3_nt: TGTGCCAGCAGCTCGACCCCTGAGGGCAATCAGCCCCAGCATTTT; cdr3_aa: CASSSTPEGNQPQHF
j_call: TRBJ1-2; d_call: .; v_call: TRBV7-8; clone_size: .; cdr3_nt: TGTGCCAGCAGCCACCAAGTCATCACTAACTATGGCTACACCTTC; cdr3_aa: CASSHQVITNYGYTF
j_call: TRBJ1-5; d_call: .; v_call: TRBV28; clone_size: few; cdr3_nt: TGTGCCAGCAACCCGGGGGGGGGGAGGGGGTATCAGCCCCAGCATTTT; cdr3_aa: CASNPGGGRGYQPQHF
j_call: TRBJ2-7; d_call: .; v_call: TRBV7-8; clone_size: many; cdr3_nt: TGTGCCAGCAGCAACCCCCGAATAGGGCCGGACCTGCCTACGACGGAGCAGTACTTC; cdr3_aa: CASSNPRIGPDLPTTEQYF
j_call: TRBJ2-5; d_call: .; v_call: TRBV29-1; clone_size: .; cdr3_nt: TGCAGCGTTGAAGGGCACCCCGGCGAGACCCAGTACTTC; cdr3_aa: CSVEGHPGETQYF
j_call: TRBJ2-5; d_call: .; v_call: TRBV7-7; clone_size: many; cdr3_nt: TGTGCTAGCAGCCCTGGGGTAGGATCCTCCGGGACCCAGTACTTC; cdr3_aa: CASSPGVGSSGTQYF
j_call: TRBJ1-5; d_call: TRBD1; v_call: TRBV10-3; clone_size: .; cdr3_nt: TGTGCCATCAGTGCCGACAGGGGAGGTCAGCCCCAGCATTTT; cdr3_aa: CAISADRGGQPQHF
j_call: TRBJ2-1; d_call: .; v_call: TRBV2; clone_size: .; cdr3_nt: TGTGCCAGCAGCCGCCTCGCCGGGGGGACACACAATGAGCAGTTCTTC; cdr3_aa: CASSRLAGGTHNEQFF
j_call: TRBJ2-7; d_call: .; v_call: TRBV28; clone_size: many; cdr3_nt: TGTGCCAGCAGGCCCAGGGGCAACGAGCAGTACTTC; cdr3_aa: CASRPRGNEQYF
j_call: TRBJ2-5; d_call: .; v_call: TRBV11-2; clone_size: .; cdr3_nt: TGTGCCAGCAGCCGGGACAAACTACAAGAGACCCAGTACTTC; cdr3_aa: CASSRDKLQETQYF
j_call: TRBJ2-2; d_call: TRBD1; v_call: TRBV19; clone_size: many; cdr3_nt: TGTGCCAGTAGTATCCGGACAGGGGGACCCTCCACCGGGGAGCTGTTTTTT; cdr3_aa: CASSIRTGGPSTGELFF